A selection of T cell receptor beta chains follows, all from one sample in a study of blood T cell repertoires in COVID-19. This table comes from immunoSEQ multiplex PCR, and its TCRdb copy is limited to in-frame clones, with some not included. The sample has about 250,000 clones; 75% to 85% are singletons. The material sequenced was PBMCs or T cells enriched from blood (not recorded which). Source of these receptors: a woman in her forties or fifties with acute COVID-19. Both conserved end residues are part of each CDR3. D genes are given only for firm matches. The listing skips clone size in some rows; elsewhere it reads once, few, many or a size class.

j_gene,abundance,d_gene,v_gene,CDR3nt,CDR3aa
TRBJ2-1,-,-,TRBV11-3,TGTGCCAGCAGCTCCCGAGCCAGGCCGATCAATGAGCAGTTCTTC,CASSSRARPINEQFF
TRBJ1-2,-,TRBD1,TRBV14,TGTGCCAGCAGCCAAGATCGTGGGGGACAGGTCTATGGCTACACCTTC,CASSQDRGGQVYGYTF
TRBJ1-2,-,-,TRBV29-1,TGCAGCGTTGAAGTCGCGGGCCACTATGGCTACACCTTC,CSVEVAGHYGYTF
TRBJ1-1,many,-,TRBV5-1,TGCGCCAGCAGCTCAGAGACAGGCGCCACTGAAGCTTTCTTT,CASSSETGATEAFF
TRBJ2-7,many,-,TRBV12-3/TRBV12-4,TGTGCCAGCAGTTTCGGTCCCCACGAGCAGTACTTC,CASSFGPHEQYF
TRBJ1-5,once,-,TRBV19,TGTGCCAGTAGTCCGAGACAAGAAGGAGGTCAGCCCCAGCATTTT,CASSPRQEGGQPQHF
TRBJ1-2,-,-,TRBV6-2/TRBV6-3,TGTGCCAGCAGTTACAGTCAGGATTATGGCTACACCTTC,CASSYSQDYGYTF
TRBJ2-2,few,-,TRBV23-1,TGCGCCAGCAGTCTTGGCCCGGAGCTGTTTTTT,CASSLGPELFF
TRBJ2-3,-,-,TRBV19,TGTGCCAGTAGTATAGCACGGGGATATTCTATCACAGATACGCAGTATTTT,CASSIARGYSITDTQYF
TRBJ1-3,-,-,TRBV27,TGTGCCAGCAGTCCTCTCTCTGGAAACACCATATATTTT,CASSPLSGNTIYF
TRBJ1-6,-,TRBD1,TRBV6-5,TGTGCCAGCAGATTTGGACAGGGGGCCGGTTCACCCCTCCACTTT,CASRFGQGAGSPLHF
TRBJ2-1,once,TRBD2,TRBV3-1/TRBV3-2,TGTGCCAGCAGCCAAGGAATTCCAGGCGGGGGTGAGCAGTTCTTC,CASSQGIPGGGEQFF
TRBJ1-1,-,-,TRBV6-5,TGTGCCAGCAGTCCAGCGCTTCGACCGAACACTGAAGCTTTCTTT,CASSPALRPNTEAFF
TRBJ2-1,-,TRBD2,TRBV5-1,TGCGCCAGCAGCGGATTAGCGGGGGGGCCCTTAAGCGAGCAGTTCTTC,CASSGLAGGPLSEQFF
TRBJ2-1,-,TRBD1,TRBV7-3,TGTGCCAGCAGCCCAGGACAGGGCGGTCGGCAGTTCTTC,CASSPGQGGRQFF
TRBJ1-1,-,TRBD1,TRBV6-1,TGTGCCAGCAGTGCGCTCCAGGGGGGAGGGAACACTGAAGCTTTCTTT,CASSALQGGGNTEAFF
TRBJ2-7,-,TRBD1,TRBV29-1,TGCAGCGTTGAAGCCGGGACAGGCTACGAGCAGTACTTC,CSVEAGTGYEQYF
TRBJ2-5,-,-,TRBV10-1,TGCGCCAGCAGTGATCAAGCGGCTGGGAAACCCGGCGAGACCCAGTACTTC,CASSDQAAGKPGETQYF
TRBJ1-4,-,-,TRBV5-4,TGTGCCAGCAGCTTGGATATTGGTTCGGATGAAAAACTGTTTTTT,CASSLDIGSDEKLFF
TRBJ2-7,-,-,TRBV29-1,TGCAGCGTTTCGGACAGAAACTACGAGCAGTACTTC,CSVSDRNYEQYF
TRBJ2-2,-,-,TRBV19,TGTGCCAGTAGTATTCTTTCCGGGGAGCTGTTTTTT,CASSILSGELFF
TRBJ1-6,-,-,TRBV7-2,TGTGCCAGCAGCTTAAAGGGACGGACGGACTACTCACCCCTCCACTTT,CASSLKGRTDYSPLHF
TRBJ1-2,-,-,TRBV28,TGTGCCAGCAGATTAAACAGGGCTGGCGGCTACACCTTC,CASRLNRAGGYTF
TRBJ1-2,-,-,TRBV4-3,TGCGCCAGCAGCCAAGATCCGACCCGGGAGGCGGGGGGCTACACCTTC,CASSQDPTREAGGYTF
TRBJ1-1,-,-,TRBV7-9,TGTGCCAGCAGCTTAGAGGCAGGTGCCCCTGAAGCTTTCTTT,CASSLEAGAPEAFF
TRBJ2-1,-,-,TRBV4-3,TGCGCCAGCAGCCAAGAAGGGGTTTGGAATGAGCAGTTCTTC,CASSQEGVWNEQFF
TRBJ1-2,-,-,TRBV27,TGTGCCAGCAGACGGGGGGACGGCTACACCTTC,CASRRGDGYTF
TRBJ1-4,-,-,TRBV27,TGTGCCAGCAGTCGTGGATCCCGGGGAGGCGAAAAACTGTTTTTT,CASSRGSRGGEKLFF
TRBJ1-5,-,-,TRBV19,TGTGCCAGTACTCCAGGGTCAGGTCAGCCCCAGCATTTT,CASTPGSGQPQHF
TRBJ2-3,-,TRBD1,TRBV6-2/TRBV6-3,TGTGCCAGCAGCACGAAACCCCAGGGGGCGCAGACAGATACGCAGTATTTT,CASSTKPQGAQTDTQYF
TRBJ1-5,-,TRBD1,TRBV6-5,TGTGCCAGCGCAGGGGGTCTCAGCAATCAGCCCCAGCATTTT,CASAGGLSNQPQHF
TRBJ1-1,-,-,TRBV2,TGTGCCAGCAGGGGCGGAGGCACTGAAGCTTTCTTT,CASRGGGTEAFF
TRBJ2-7,-,TRBD2,TRBV7-8,TGTGCCAGCAGCTTAGGAGCTAGCGGCGTCTCCTACGAGCAGTACTTC,CASSLGASGVSYEQYF
TRBJ1-2,-,-,TRBV25-1,TGTGCCAGCAGTGAATCCGGCAGCAGGTCCTATGGCTACACCTTC,CASSESGSRSYGYTF
TRBJ1-4,-,TRBD1,TRBV24-1,TGTGCCACCTCTTACGGGCCCGGGACAGTACCAGCAACTAATGAAAAACTGTTTTTT,CATSYGPGTVPATNEKLFF
TRBJ1-3,-,-,TRBV9,TGTGCCAGCAGCGCAAGTCCCACACAGGACTCTGGAAACACCATATATTTT,CASSASPTQDSGNTIYF
TRBJ2-1,-,TRBD2,TRBV11-3,TGTGCCAGCAGCTCGGGACTAGCGGGGGGGACCCTCGGGGAGCAGTTCTTC,CASSSGLAGGTLGEQFF
TRBJ2-7,-,TRBD1,TRBV5-4,TGTGCCAGCAGCACCCAGGACAGGCTCTCCTACGAGCAGTACTTC,CASSTQDRLSYEQYF
TRBJ1-6,-,-,TRBV5-6,TGTGCCAGCAGCCCCTCCCGGAGGTTCAATTCACCCCTCCACTTT,CASSPSRRFNSPLHF
TRBJ2-5,-,TRBD1,TRBV2,TGTGCCAGCAGAACGACAGGGGGACAAGAGACCCAGTACTTC,CASRTTGGQETQYF
TRBJ2-7,-,-,TRBV7-9,TGTGCCAGCAGCCGGGGTGAGGGACTGTCTCTCTTC,CASSRGEGLSLF
TRBJ1-1,-,-,TRBV5-5,TGTGCCAGCAGCTTCGACAGCCTTCCTAACACTGAAGCTTTCTTT,CASSFDSLPNTEAFF
TRBJ1-5,-,-,TRBV6-1,TGTGCCAGCAGTGAATTTGGCGGAGTCCATCAGCCCCAGCATTTT,CASSEFGGVHQPQHF
TRBJ1-1,-,TRBD1,TRBV9,TGTGCCAGCAGCGAGACAGGGGGCCGGAGCACTGAAGCTTTCTTT,CASSETGGRSTEAFF
TRBJ1-1,-,-,TRBV9,TGTGCCAGCAGCTCCCCACAGGGCTTGAACACTGAAGCTTTCTTT,CASSSPQGLNTEAFF
TRBJ1-4,-,-,TRBV5-4,TGTGCCAGCAGCTTGGGCAGGGAAGACGAAAAACTGTTTTTT,CASSLGREDEKLFF
TRBJ1-2,-,TRBD1,TRBV19,TGTGCCAGTACCACCGGGACAGGCGCCTATGGCTACACCTTC,CASTTGTGAYGYTF
TRBJ1-2,-,-,TRBV3-1/TRBV3-2,TGTGCCAGCAGCCAAGAATACCAGGGCGATGGCTACACCTTC,CASSQEYQGDGYTF
TRBJ1-5,-,TRBD1,TRBV7-9,TGTGCCAGCAGCTTGGGACAGAACAATCAGCCCCAGCATTTT,CASSLGQNNQPQHF
TRBJ1-4,-,TRBD1,TRBV10-2,TGCGCCAGCAGTGCTGGTACAGGGGGCGATGAAAAACTGTTTTTT,CASSAGTGGDEKLFF
TRBJ2-1,-,-,TRBV7-9,TGTGCCAGCAGCTTCGCTACCGGGATCTACAATGAGCAGTTCTTC,CASSFATGIYNEQFF
TRBJ1-1,once,-,TRBV10-3,TGTGCCATCAGTGAGTCGACGGCGGAACAAGCTTTCTTT,CAISESTAEQAFF
TRBJ1-1,-,-,TRBV19,TGTGCCAGTAGTATAGTCCCAGTGAACACTGAAGCTTTCTTT,CASSIVPVNTEAFF
TRBJ2-7,-,-,TRBV19,TGTGCCAGTAGTATAAGAGGGTACTACGAGCAGTACTTC,CASSIRGYYEQYF